This TCR beta chain was recovered during a study of T cell responses to AZD1222 COVID-19 vaccine. Study observations and caveats: The sample set comprised mostly white British donors with more females, and clonal diversity was possibly underestimated. Scientists sampled the repertoires only once the peak T cell response had passed.

Here immunoSEQ multiplex PCR was the method, and the copy in TCRdb shows in-frame clones only, minus some. The data contain 110,000 or so clones, around 89% of them singletons. V lost 0 bases to trimming and J lost 0 bases, with 7 bases between them. CDR1 SGHDT and CDR2 YYEEEE come from the germline V gene. The CDR3 length is 15 residues. On this clone: Its antigen is currently unknown.

This TCR was sampled from an adult who received the AZD1222 COVID-19 vaccine. The chain is built from TRBV5-6 and TRBJ1-5; D remains unclear. This specimen was peripheral blood, taken 28 days after the second AZD1222 dose. This CDR3 reads CASSLAGYSNQPQHF. For the CDR3, the DNA is TGTGCCAGCAGCTTGGCGGGATATAGCAATCAGCCCCAGCATTTT.